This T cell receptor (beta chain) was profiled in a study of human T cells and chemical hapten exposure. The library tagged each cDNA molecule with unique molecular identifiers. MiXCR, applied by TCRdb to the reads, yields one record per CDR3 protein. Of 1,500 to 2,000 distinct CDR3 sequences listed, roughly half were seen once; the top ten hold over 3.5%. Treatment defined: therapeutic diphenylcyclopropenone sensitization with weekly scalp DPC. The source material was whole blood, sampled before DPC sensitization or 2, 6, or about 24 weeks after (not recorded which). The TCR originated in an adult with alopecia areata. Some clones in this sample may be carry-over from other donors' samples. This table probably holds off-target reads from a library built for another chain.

CDR3 sequence: CSVGLREADTQYF. Written as DNA, the CDR3 is TGCAGCGTGGGATTGAGGGAAGCAGATACGCAGTATTTT. The V and J genes are TRBV29-1 and TRBJ2-3; perhaps TRBD2 as D (5 bases). Germline V gene data show CDR1 as SQVTM and CDR2 as ANQGSEA. The CDR3 runs to 13 residues. V lost 6 bases and J 4 bases, leaving 14 bases between the germline ends.